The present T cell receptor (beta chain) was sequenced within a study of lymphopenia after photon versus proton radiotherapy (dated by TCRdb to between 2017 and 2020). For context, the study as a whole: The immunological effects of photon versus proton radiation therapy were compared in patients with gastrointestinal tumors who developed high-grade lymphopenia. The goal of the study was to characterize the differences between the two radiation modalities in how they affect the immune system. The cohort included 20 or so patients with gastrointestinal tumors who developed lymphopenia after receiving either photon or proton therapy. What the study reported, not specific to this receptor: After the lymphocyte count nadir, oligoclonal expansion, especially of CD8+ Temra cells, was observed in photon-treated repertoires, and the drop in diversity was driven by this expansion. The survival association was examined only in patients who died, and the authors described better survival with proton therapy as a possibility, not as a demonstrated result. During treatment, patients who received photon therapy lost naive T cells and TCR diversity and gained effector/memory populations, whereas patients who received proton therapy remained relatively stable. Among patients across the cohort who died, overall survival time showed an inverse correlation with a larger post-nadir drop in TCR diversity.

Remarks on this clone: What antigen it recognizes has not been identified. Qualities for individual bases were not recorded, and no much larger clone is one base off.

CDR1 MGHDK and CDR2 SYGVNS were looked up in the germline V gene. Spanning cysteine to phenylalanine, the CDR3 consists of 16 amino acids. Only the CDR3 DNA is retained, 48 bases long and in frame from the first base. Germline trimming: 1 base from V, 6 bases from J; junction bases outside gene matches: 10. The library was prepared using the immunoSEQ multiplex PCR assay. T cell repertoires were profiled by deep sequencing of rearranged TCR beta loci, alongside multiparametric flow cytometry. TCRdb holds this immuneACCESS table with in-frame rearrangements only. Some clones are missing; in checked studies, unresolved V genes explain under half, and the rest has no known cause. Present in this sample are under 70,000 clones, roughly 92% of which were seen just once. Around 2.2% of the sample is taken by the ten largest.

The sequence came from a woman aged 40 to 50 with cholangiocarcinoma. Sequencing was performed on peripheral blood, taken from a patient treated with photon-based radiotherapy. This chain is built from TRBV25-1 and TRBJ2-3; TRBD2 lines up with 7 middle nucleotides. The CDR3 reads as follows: CASSESRGGRADTQYF. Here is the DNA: TGTGCCAGCAGTGAATCCCGGGGCGGGAGAGCCGATACGCAGTATTTT.